This TCR beta chain was sequenced for a study of T cells in women clearing cervical HPV infection. Study information: Controls' single incident HPV16 infection cleared within 12 months without precancer. Cases' blood sampling followed lesion detection by median approximately 150 days (90 to 200).

Study-level points and caveats: CIN3+ cases had significantly higher TCR richness than controls; evenness did not differ. TRBV6-7 abundance was lower in cases than controls (around 0.11% versus 0.16%).

This CDR3 comprises 14 residues. The V gene end was trimmed by 6 bases and the J gene end by 0 bases; junction bases not matched to a gene: 5. CDR1 is SQVTM, CDR2 ANQGSEA, per germline. Turning to this clone: Its antigen remains unidentified. The CDR3 is cut off 3 residues early in the read; its end comes from the germline J gene.

Method: immunoSEQ multiplex PCR; TCRdb's copy keeps in-frame clones and lacks some. This repertoire comprises approximately 44,000 clones; its ten largest clones make up 7% to 9.5%. This TCR was sampled from a woman aged 18-70 years with a cervical HPV16 infection that either progressed to CIN3+ or cleared (not recorded which). Sequencing was done on a sample of blood buffy coat. This chain links TRBV29-1 with TRBJ1-3, with TRBD1 matching over 7 bases. The CDR3 sequence is CSVEDRTSGNTIYF. Partial CDR3 DNA: TGCAGCGTAGAGGACAGGACCTCTGGAAACACC.